This T cell receptor (beta chain) was identified during a study of shared clonotypes between healthy human individuals. Turning to the study itself: Serving as donors were a couple of women and a few men, whose ages spanned 18 to 49.

Comments on this clone: The antigen is undetermined.

The naive CD8 subset, CD45RO-negative cells positively selected for CCR7, excluded terminally differentiated effector memory CD45RA+ cells. Assay: immunoSEQ multiplex PCR; the TCRdb copy retains only in-frame clones and omits some. The sample consists of around 2.1 million clones, more than 85% of them appearing once. The study's findings and limits: Non-shared clonotypes showed lower generation probabilities than clonotypes common to all four donors.

There are 15 residues in the CDR3. The V and J ends lost 0 bases and 6 bases respectively, with 11 bases between them. Germline-derived CDR1 and CDR2 are SEHNR and FQNEAQ (reference sequence). This sequence joins TRBV7-9 and TRBJ2-2; maybe TRBD1 (6 bases). The TCR originated in a man younger than 35 in good health. Some clones in this sample may be carry-over from other donors' samples. The sample consisted of naive CD8+ T cells from PBMCs. The CDR3 reads CASSLADRSAGELFF. The CDR3 region has the DNA TGTGCCAGCAGCTTAGCCGACAGGAGTGCCGGGGAGCTGTTTTTT.